This T cell receptor (beta chain) was documented in a study of blood T cell repertoires in COVID-19. Here immunoSEQ multiplex PCR was the method, and the copy in TCRdb shows in-frame clones only, minus some. The sample has around 220,000 clones, 65% to 90% seen once; the top ten hold 4.9%. Germline assignment: CDR1 LNHDA and CDR2 SQIVND (reference sequence). CDR3 length: 15 amino acids. The junction had 2 bases not matched to a gene; V was cut back by 0 bases and J by 5 bases. The material sequenced was peripheral blood. The receptor was derived from a woman of 80 years or more with active or convalescent COVID-19. This chain joins TRBV19 and TRBJ1-4; TRBD1 matches 8 bases. The CDR3 DNA sequence: TGTGCCAGTAGTATAGAGGCAGGGGGCAATGAAAAACTGTTTTTT. Amino acid sequence: CASSIEAGGNEKLFF.